This TCR beta chain was observed in a study of Ad26.COV2.S vaccination and SARS-CoV-2 variants. The germline V gene encodes CDR1 GTSNPN and CDR2 SVGIG (reference sequence). V was pared by 3 bases and J by 2 bases, with 9 bases of the junction left unmatched. The CDR3 length is 17 residues. Treatment: 19 received Ad26.COV2.S at low or high dose, single or two shots; a few received placebo; per-sample allocation not given. The samples date from day 63 after the first vaccine or placebo injection. A note on this clone: What it recognizes is unknown.

Generated by immunoSEQ multiplex PCR, the TCRdb table keeps only in-frame clones and is missing some. The table includes hundreds of thousands of clones, roughly 87% detected once. Points from the study as a whole: Total T cell responses, in the TCR breadth and depth analyses, may have been underestimated.

The material was peripheral blood, obtained in a trial of Ad26.COV2.S vaccine versus placebo. The chain couples TRBV30 to TRBJ2-4; 11 bases align to TRBD1. The receptor was derived from a person between 18 and 65 years old who received the Ad26.COV2.S COVID-19 vaccine or a placebo. The CDR3 coding sequence is TGTGCCTGGAGGGACAGGGGGCGACAGGGGACCAAAAACATTCAGTACTTC. Amino acids: CAWRDRGRQGTKNIQYF.